This TCR beta chain is drawn from a study of shared clonotypes between healthy human individuals. The repertoire was sequenced with immunoSEQ multiplex PCR; TCRdb's copy has only in-frame clones and lacks some. This sample carries some 2.3 million clones, over 90% of them seen once, and the ten largest clones take about 0.37%. Study-level findings and limits: For naive CD4 cells, roughly 5% of clonotypes were shared across a handful of donors.

Note on this clone: Its antigen remains unknown.

In germline, CDR1 is LGHNA, CDR2 YSLEER. This CDR3 comprises 15 residues. V dropped 3 bases and J dropped 5; count of bases not matched to a gene: 6. The sequenced material came from naive CD4+ T cells from PBMCs. The sample's subset: CD45RA+ positively selected. The TCR comes from a man aged 18-30 years in good health. Some clones in this sample may be carry-over from other donors' samples. The V and J genes are TRBV4-3 and TRBJ2-1, with 8 bases that match TRBD2. CDR3 nucleotide sequence: TGCGCCAGCAGCCAGCATAGCGGGATCGACAATGAGCAGTTCTTC. It specifies CASSQHSGIDNEQFF.